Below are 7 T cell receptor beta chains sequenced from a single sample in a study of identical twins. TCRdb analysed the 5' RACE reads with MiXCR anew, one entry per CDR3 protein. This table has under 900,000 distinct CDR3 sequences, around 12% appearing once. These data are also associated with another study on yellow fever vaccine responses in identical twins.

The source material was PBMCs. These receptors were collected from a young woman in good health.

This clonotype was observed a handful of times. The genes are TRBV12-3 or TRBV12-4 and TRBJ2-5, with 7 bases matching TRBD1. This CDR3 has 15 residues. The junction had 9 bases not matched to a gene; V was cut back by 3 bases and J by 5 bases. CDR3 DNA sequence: TGTGCCAGCAGTTTTGGTCAGGGGGTAGTGGAGACCCAGTACTTC. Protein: CASSFGQGVVETQYF.

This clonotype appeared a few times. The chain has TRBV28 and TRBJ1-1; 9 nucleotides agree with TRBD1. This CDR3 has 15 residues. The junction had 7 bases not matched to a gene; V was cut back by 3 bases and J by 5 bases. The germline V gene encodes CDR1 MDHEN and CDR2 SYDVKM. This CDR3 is CASSLPGTGLTEAFF. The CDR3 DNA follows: TGTGCCAGCAGTTTGCCCGGGACAGGGTTAACTGAAGCTTTCTTT. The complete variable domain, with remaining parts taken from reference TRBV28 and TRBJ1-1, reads DVKVTQSSRYLVKRTGEKVFLECVQDMDHENMFWYRQDPGLGLRLIYFSYDVKMKEKGDIPEGYSVSREKKERFSLILESASTNQTSMYLCASSLPGTGLTEAFFGQGTRLTVV.

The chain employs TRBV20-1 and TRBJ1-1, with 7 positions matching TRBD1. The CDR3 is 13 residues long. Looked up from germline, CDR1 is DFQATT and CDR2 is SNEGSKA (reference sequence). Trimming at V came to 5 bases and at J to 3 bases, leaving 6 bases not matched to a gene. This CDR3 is CSAENRGYTEAFF. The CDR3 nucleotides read TGCAGTGCTGAAAACAGGGGATACACTGAAGCTTTCTTT.

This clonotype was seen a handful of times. The CDR3 region has the DNA TGTGCCAGCAGCTCGACTAGCGGGTTGCTCGAGCAGTACTTC. This gives the protein CASSSTSGLLEQYF. This rearrangement joins TRBV3-1 to TRBJ2-7; 10 nucleotides agree with TRBD2. The junction had 7 bases not matched to a gene; V was cut back by 5 bases and J by 6 bases. Germline assignment: CDR1 LGHDT and CDR2 YNNKEL (reference sequence). The CDR3 sequence is 14 residues long.

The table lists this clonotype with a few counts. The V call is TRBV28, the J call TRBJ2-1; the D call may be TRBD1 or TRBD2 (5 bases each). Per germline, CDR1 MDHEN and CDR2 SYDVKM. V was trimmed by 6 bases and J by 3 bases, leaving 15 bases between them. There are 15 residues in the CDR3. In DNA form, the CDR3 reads TGTGCCAGCAGGGGCGAGGGGACGCGCTACAATGAGCAGTTCTTC. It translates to CASRGEGTRYNEQFF.

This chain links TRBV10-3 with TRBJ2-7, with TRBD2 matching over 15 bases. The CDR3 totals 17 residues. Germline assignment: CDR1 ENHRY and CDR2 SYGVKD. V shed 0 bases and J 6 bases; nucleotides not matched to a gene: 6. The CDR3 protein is CAISESGTSGRPGEQYF. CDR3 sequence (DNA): TGTGCCATCAGTGAGTCAGGGACTAGCGGGAGGCCTGGCGAGCAGTACTTC.

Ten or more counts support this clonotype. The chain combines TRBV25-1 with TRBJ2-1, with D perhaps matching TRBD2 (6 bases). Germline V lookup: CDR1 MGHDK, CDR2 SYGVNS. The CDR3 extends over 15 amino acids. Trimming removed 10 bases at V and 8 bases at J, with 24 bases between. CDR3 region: CATNPTGVLQYEQFF. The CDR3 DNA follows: TGTGCCACCAACCCGACGGGGGTCTTGCAGTATGAGCAGTTCTTC.